The clone carrying this T cell receptor (beta chain) appeared a few times. TCRdb itself ran the 5' RACE reads through MiXCR, one entry per CDR3 protein. The profile shows more than 45,000 distinct CDR3 sequences, around an eighth of them singletons. Germline CDR1 reads SGHVS; CDR2 reads FNYEAQ. The CDR3 sequence is 16 residues long. Trimming left V 5 bases short and J 5 bases short, with 21 bases between. The sample is drawn from a study of early T cells in non-severe SARS-CoV-2 infection. The TCR comes from an adult who was a healthcare worker with PCR-confirmed SARS-CoV-2 infection or an uninfected control (not recorded which). The V call is TRBV7-6, the J call TRBJ2-5; tentatively, D is TRBD1 (5 bases). Input material: whole blood. CDR3 in DNA: TGTGCCAGCAGCCTTGGGGCCCCCAGCCCTGTGGAGACCCAGTACTTC. The encoded protein is CASSLGAPSPVETQYF.